A single sample gave rise to the 26 T cell receptor beta chains below, sequenced in a study of cytomegalovirus exposure and HLA in healthy donors. The PCR had 60 Vbeta and 13 Jbeta primers. Produced via immunoSEQ multiplex PCR; TCRdb's table is partial and in-frame only. The repertoire includes roughly 100,000 clones, around three quarters of them detected once, and approximately 3% sits in the top ten. Material: PBMCs. All receptors derive from a woman aged 40 to 55 in good health and CMV-seronegative.

The chain couples TRBV30 to TRBJ2-1, with D maybe TRBD2 (7 bases). Looked up from germline, CDR1 is GTSNPN and CDR2 is SVGIG (reference sequence). This CDR3 contains 11 residues. V was clipped by 0 bases and J by 14 bases, with 11 bases between them. The CDR3 spells CAWSVGGEEFF. The CDR3 DNA reads TGTGCCTGGAGTGTAGGGGGGGAGGAGTTCTTC.

The genes are TRBV7-9 and TRBJ2-1; TRBD1 matches at 7 bases. The CDR3 loop spans 14 amino acids. The junction had 6 bases not matched to a gene; V was cut back by 3 bases and J by 7 bases. Germline lookup yields CDR1 SEHNR and CDR2 FQNEAQ (reference sequence). The CDR3 region is CASSFTGDTNEQFF. The CDR3 DNA reads as TGTGCCAGCAGCTTCACAGGGGACACAAATGAGCAGTTCTTC.

The rearrangement uses TRBV7-2 and TRBJ2-1; possibly TRBD1 for D (6 bases). This CDR3 contains 15 residues. The ends were cut back, 1 base at V and 6 bases at J, with 13 bases in the middle. From germline, CDR1 is SGHTA and CDR2 FQGNSA. CDR3 sequence: CASSLGQGSGNEQFF. CDR3 coding DNA: TGTGCCAGCAGCTTAGGTCAGGGGAGTGGCAATGAGCAGTTCTTC.

This chain joins TRBV9 and TRBJ2-4; 7 bases line up with TRBD2. The germline V gene has CDR1 SGDLS and CDR2 YYNGEE. Trimming at V came to 3 bases and at J to 3 bases, leaving 6 bases not matched to a gene. This CDR3 has 15 amino acids. CDR3: CASSASSGDKNIQYF. The CDR3 region has the DNA TGTGCCAGCAGCGCCAGCAGCGGGGACAAAAACATTCAGTACTTC.

The CDR3 loop reads CASSLSGGQNTEAFF. The CDR3 DNA reads as TGTGCCAGCAGCTTATCAGGGGGACAGAACACTGAAGCTTTCTTT. The rearrangement uses TRBV7-2 and TRBJ1-1, with TRBD1 identical over 7 bases. Germline values: CDR1 SGHTA, CDR2 FQGNSA. V was pared by 2 bases and J by 1 base, with 4 bases of the junction left unmatched. This CDR3 contains 15 residues.

The V and J genes are TRBV5-5 and TRBJ2-2, with TRBD2 as a possible D gene (5 bases). This CDR3 spans 14 amino acids. V lost 4 bases and J lost 5, with 12 bases in between. The germline V gene encodes CDR1 SGHKS and CDR2 YYEKEE (reference sequence). The CDR3: CASSPRRGTGELFF. CDR3 DNA sequence: TGTGCCAGCAGCCCCCGACGGGGAACCGGGGAGCTGTTTTTT.

This chain uses TRBV6-5 with TRBJ2-7, with TRBD1 as a possible D gene (6 bases). There are 13 residues in the CDR3. CDR1 MNHEY and CDR2 SVGAGI come from the germline V gene. The V gene lost 5 bases and the J gene lost 3 bases, with 11 bases spanning the gap. CDR3 nucleotide sequence: TGTGCCAGCAGTACAACACAGGGCTACGAGCAGTACTTC. Residues: CASSTTQGYEQYF.

The rearrangement links TRBV27 to TRBJ1-2; no firm D call. Between the trimmed V and J ends, which lost 3 bases and 7 bases, there was a span of 6 bases. The CDR3 loop spans 11 amino acids. CDR1 is MNHEY, CDR2 SMNVEV, per germline (reference sequence). This CDR3 is CASSLEGGYTF. Written as DNA, the CDR3 is TGTGCCAGCAGTTTGGAGGGTGGCTACACCTTC.

The chain joins TRBV9 to TRBJ2-3; TRBD2 matches 8 bases. The V gene end was trimmed by 0 bases and the J gene end by 3 bases; junction bases not matched to a gene: 6. Germline CDR1 SGDLS, CDR2 YYNGEE. The CDR3 sequence is 16 residues long. The CDR3 nucleotides read TGTGCCAGCAGCGTAGAGCCTAGCGGGCCAACAGATACGCAGTATTTT. It specifies CASSVEPSGPTDTQYF.

To note about this clone: Germline and junction disagree at one end, which may indicate a read error. The chain has TRBV7-9 and TRBJ2-5, with 7 bases that match TRBD1. From germline, CDR1 is SEHNR and CDR2 FQNEAQ (reference sequence). The length of the CDR3 is 12 residues. The CDR3 reads CSSRQGPETQYF. CDR3 in DNA: TGTTCCAGCAGACAGGGTCCGGAGACCCAGTACTTC.

This clone appeared once. The chain is built from TRBV6-1 and TRBJ1-2; 7 nucleotides line up with TRBD1. V trimming: 7 bases; J trimming: 4 bases; junction bases outside the gene matches: 6. Germline V lookup: CDR1 MNHNS, CDR2 SASEGT. The CDR3 totals 13 residues. CDR3 bases: TGTGCCAGCACCCTGGGACAGAGCTATGGCTACACCTTC. Translation: CASTLGQSYGYTF.

This clone occurred once. CDR3 sequence (DNA): TGTGCCACCAGGCAGACAGGGGCATCGTCCTATAATTCACCCCTCCACTTT. This sequence encodes CATRQTGASSYNSPLHF. V usage is TRBV15 and J usage is TRBJ1-6; 8 nucleotides line up with TRBD1. This CDR3 contains 17 residues. V lost 6 bases, J lost 1 base, and 8 bases stayed unmatched. Germline values: CDR1 LNHNV, CDR2 YYDKDF (reference sequence). The complete variable domain, with remaining parts taken from reference TRBV15 and TRBJ1-6, reads DAMVIQNPRYQVTQFGKPVTLSCSQTLNHNVMYWYQQKSSQAPKLLFHYYDKDFNNEADTPDNFQSRRPNTSFCFLDIRSPGLGDTAMYLCATRQTGASSYNSPLHFGNGTRLTVT.

The chain carries TRBV15 and TRBJ1-5; D gene uncertain. The V end lost 10 bases, the J end lost 2 bases, and 15 bases lay between the germline ends. This CDR3 is 14 amino acids long. CDR1 and CDR2 (germline): LNHNV, YYDKDF (reference sequence). CDR3 in DNA: TGTGCCAACGCAGGCCGGTCGGGCAATCAGCCCCAGCATTTT. It yields the protein CANAGRSGNQPQHF. The full variable domain, in which reference TRBV15 and TRBJ1-5 provide the parts outside the CDR3, is DAMVIQNPRYQVTQFGKPVTLSCSQTLNHNVMYWYQQKSSQAPKLLFHYYDKDFNNEADTPDNFQSRRPNTSFCFLDIRSPGLGDTAMYLCANAGRSGNQPQHFGDGTRLSIL.

Only a few counts were recorded for this clone. The rearrangement uses TRBV30 and TRBJ2-7; 9 bases align to TRBD2. V trimming: 5 bases; J trimming: 5 bases; junction bases outside the gene matches: 7. The CDR3 loop spans 13 amino acids. Germline assignment: CDR1 GTSNPN and CDR2 SVGIG (reference sequence). The CDR3 is CAWGAGGPDEQYF. CDR3 nucleotides: TGTGCCTGGGGGGCGGGAGGGCCGGACGAGCAGTACTTC.

The chain couples TRBV28 to TRBJ2-7, with 10 bases aligning to TRBD2. From germline, CDR1 is MDHEN and CDR2 SYDVKM. J lost 2 bases, V lost 3 bases, and 7 bases had no gene match. The CDR3 runs 16 residues. The CDR3 DNA reads as TGTGCCAGCAGTTTCGCTAGCGGGGGCCCCACCTACGAGCAGTACTTC. Its translation is CASSFASGGPTYEQYF.

This clone has only one observation. The junction departs from the called germline gene at one end, perhaps through a read error. The chain couples TRBV5-6 to TRBJ1-2; tentatively, D is TRBD1 (6 bases). This CDR3 has 13 amino acids. Germline CDR1 SGHDT, CDR2 YYEEEE. CDR3 sequence (DNA): TGTGCCAGCAGCTTGCCCGGACAGCCGCCGGGGTCCTTC. Translating gives CASSLPGQPPGSF.

The CDR3 coding sequence is TGTGCCAGCAGCGCAGGACAGATAGGTGGCTACACCTTC. Its translation: CASSAGQIGGYTF. The chain joins TRBV11-2 to TRBJ1-2; a possible D gene is TRBD1 (6 bases). Germline CDR1 and CDR2: SGHAT and FQNNGV. The V end was cut by 5 bases, the J end by 7 bases, with 14 bases between. The CDR3 length is 13 residues.

This chain connects TRBV9 to TRBJ2-2; 12 positions match TRBD1. Trimming at V came to 3 bases and at J to 4 bases, leaving 22 bases not matched to a gene. The CDR3 length is 22 residues. CDR1 and CDR2 from the germline V gene are SGDLS and YYNGEE. CDR3 bases: TGTGCCAGCAGCGGAGTACGAGGGGTCTCGGGACAGGGGGCTTCGAGCACCGGGGAGCTGTTTTTT. Its translation: CASSGVRGVSGQGASSTGELFF.

The chain couples TRBV30 to TRBJ1-1; D remains unclear. The CDR3 totals 12 residues. Germline V gene data show CDR1 as GTSNPN and CDR2 as SVGIG (reference sequence). V lost 0 bases to trimming and J lost 5 bases, with 7 bases between them. The CDR3 spells CAWSVASTEAFF. The DNA of the CDR3 is TGTGCCTGGAGTGTAGCAAGTACTGAAGCTTTCTTT.

The V and J genes are TRBV19 and TRBJ2-3, with TRBD2 matching over 10 bases. This CDR3 has 17 residues. The germline V gene has CDR1 LNHDA and CDR2 SQIVND (reference sequence). V lost 7 bases and J lost 4; bases outside the gene matches: 14. CDR3 amino acids: CASNTGLAEGEPDTQYF. The CDR3 region has the DNA TGTGCCAGTAACACCGGACTAGCGGAAGGGGAGCCAGATACGCAGTATTTT.

J is TRBJ2-7 and V is TRBV7-2, with TRBD2 matching over 8 bases. With 5 bases clipped from V and 3 bases from J, the junction kept 6 bases outside the gene matches. In germline, CDR1 is SGHTA, CDR2 FQGNSA. The CDR3 has 14 amino acids. This chain's CDR3 is CASSLSSGRYEQYF. The CDR3 coding sequence is TGTGCCAGCAGCCTATCTAGCGGGCGCTACGAGCAGTACTTC. Full variable domain (remainder filled in from reference TRBV7-2 and TRBJ2-7): GAGVSQSPSNKVTEKGKDVELRCDPISGHTALYWYRQSLGQGLEFLIYFQGNSAPDKSGLPSDRFSAERTGGSVSTLTIQRTQQEDSAVYLCASSLSSGRYEQYFGPGTRLTVT.

The rearrangement links TRBV19 to TRBJ1-4, with TRBD1 identical over 7 bases. The CDR3 extends over 16 amino acids. CDR1 is LNHDA and CDR2 is SQIVND in the germline V gene (reference sequence). V dropped 5 bases and J dropped 4; count of bases not matched to a gene: 10. The CDR3 sequence is CASSGHRDSNNEKLFF. The CDR3 coding sequence is TGTGCCAGTAGTGGCCACCGGGACAGCAATAATGAAAAACTGTTTTTT. Combining the CDR3 with reference TRBV19 and TRBJ1-4 gives the whole variable domain DGGITQSPKYLFRKEGQNVTLSCEQNLNHDAMYWYRQDPGQGLRLIYYSQIVNDFQKGDIAEGYSVSREKKESFPLTVTSAQKNPTAFYLCASSGHRDSNNEKLFFGSGTQLSVL.

The genes are TRBV27 and TRBJ1-1; a possible D gene is TRBD1 (5 bases). Trimming shortened V by 0 bases and J by 3 bases, and 5 bases separated the two germline ends. The germline CDR1 and CDR2 sequences are MNHEY and SMNVEV (reference sequence). The CDR3 sequence is 13 residues long. The CDR3 DNA reads TGTGCCAGCAGTTTATCAGGGGACACTGAAGCTTTCTTT. This translates into CASSLSGDTEAFF.

The rearrangement joins TRBV5-4 to TRBJ2-7, with D maybe TRBD1 (6 bases). In germline, CDR1 is SGHNT, CDR2 YYREEE (reference sequence). CDR3 length: 11 amino acids. Between the trimmed V and J ends, which lost 2 bases and 6 bases, there was a span of 6 bases. Here the CDR3 reads CASSFRGEQYF. The CDR3, as DNA: TGTGCCAGCAGCTTCAGGGGCGAGCAGTACTTC.

This clone was seen a handful of times. J is TRBJ2-7 and V is TRBV2; D may be TRBD2 (5 bases). The CDR3 has 14 residues. Per germline, CDR1 SNHLY and CDR2 FYNNEI. V was cut by 6 bases and J by 3 bases, with 15 bases left in between. CDR3 nucleotides: TGTGCCAGCAGAAAACTAGAATCGGTCTACGAGCAGTACTTC. Residues: CASRKLESVYEQYF.

This rearrangement joins TRBV6-5 to TRBJ2-1, with 9 bases lining up with TRBD2. J lost 6 bases, V lost 5 bases, and 8 bases had no gene match. There are 15 residues in the CDR3. Germline-derived CDR1 and CDR2 are MNHEY and SVGAGI. This chain's CDR3 is CASSITSGLLNEQFF. CDR3 nucleotides: TGTGCCAGCAGTATTACTAGCGGGTTGCTCAATGAGCAGTTCTTC.